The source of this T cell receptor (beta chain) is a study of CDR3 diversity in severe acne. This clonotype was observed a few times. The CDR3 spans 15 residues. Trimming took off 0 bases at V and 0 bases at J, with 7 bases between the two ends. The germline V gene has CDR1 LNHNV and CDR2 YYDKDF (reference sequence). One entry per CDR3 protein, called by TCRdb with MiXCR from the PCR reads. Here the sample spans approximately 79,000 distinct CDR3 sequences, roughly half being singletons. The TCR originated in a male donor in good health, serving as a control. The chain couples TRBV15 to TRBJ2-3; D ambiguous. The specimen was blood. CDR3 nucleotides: TGTGCCACCAGCAGAGATGAGTACAGCACAGATACGCAGTATTTT. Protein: CATSRDEYSTDTQYF.